The 25 T cell receptor beta chains below all came from one sample that was sequenced in a study of cytomegalovirus exposure and HLA in healthy donors. 60 Vbeta and 13 Jbeta primers were used in PCR. Sequencing was performed with immunoSEQ multiplex PCR; in TCRdb, only in-frame clones are kept and a portion is missing. The sample lists around 150,000 clones, about four fifths seen once, with more than 8% in the top ten. The source material was PBMCs. Source of these receptors: a male donor in good health and CMV-seropositive.

The chain links TRBV27 to TRBJ2-2; D might be TRBD1 (6 bases). The CDR3 runs to 14 residues. V was cut by 8 bases and J by 5 bases, with 15 bases left in between. CDR1 is MNHEY and CDR2 is SMNVEV in the germline V gene (reference sequence). The CDR3 loop is CASRWLQGTGELFF. In DNA, the CDR3 is TGTGCCAGCCGGTGGTTACAGGGAACCGGGGAGCTGTTTTTT.

This sequence joins TRBV19 and TRBJ2-6; D is undetermined. V lost 1 base and J lost 3, with 7 bases in between. Germline V CDR1 and CDR2: LNHDA, SQIVND (reference sequence). The CDR3 length is 15 residues. The CDR3, as DNA: TGTGCCAGTAGTATAGTGGGCCTTGGGGCCAACGTCCTGACTTTC. Protein product: CASSIVGLGANVLTF.

The J gene is TRBJ2-7, the V gene TRBV7-6; 10 bases are a match to TRBD1. This CDR3 has 16 amino acids. The germline V gene has CDR1 SGHVS and CDR2 FNYEAQ. V trimming: 4 bases; J trimming: 5 bases; junction bases outside the gene matches: 11. In DNA form, the CDR3 reads TGTGCCAGCAGCTCCTATAGGACAGGGGGTGTTCACGAGCAGTACTTC. Amino acids: CASSSYRTGGVHEQYF.

The V gene is TRBV14, the J gene TRBJ2-3; the match to TRBD2 covers 10 bases. The CDR3 spans 13 residues. CDR1 and CDR2 from the germline V gene are SGHDN and FVKESK. V dropped 1 base and J dropped 10; count of bases not matched to a gene: 2. DNA for the CDR3: TGTGCCAGCAGCCAAGCCGGGACTAGCGCGCAGTATTTT. This codes for CASSQAGTSAQYF.

This chain uses TRBV5-4 with TRBJ1-2; tentative D call: TRBD1 (5 bases). The CDR3 is 13 residues long. CDR1 is SGHNT and CDR2 is YYREEE in the germline V gene (reference sequence). The germline V and J ends were trimmed by 0 bases and 7 bases, with 10 bases remaining between them. The CDR3 region has the DNA TGTGCCAGCAGCTTGGAAGGGGTTGGTGGCTACACCTTC. This encodes CASSLEGVGGYTF.

This chain links TRBV5-1 with TRBJ2-5, with 8 bases matching TRBD2. The CDR3 has 15 amino acids. With V trimmed by 7 bases and J by 1 base, 9 bases remained unmatched. Germline V CDR1 and CDR2: SGHRS, YFSETQ. CDR3 in DNA: TGCGCCAGCTTCTCAGGACTAGCAGTCCAAGAGACCCAGTACTTC. It encodes CASFSGLAVQETQYF.

This chain connects TRBV19 to TRBJ1-5, with TRBD1 identical over 7 bases. The CDR3 is 15 amino acids. CDR1 LNHDA and CDR2 SQIVND come from the germline V gene (reference sequence). J was trimmed by 4 bases and V by 4 bases; bases with no gene match: 7. Written as DNA, the CDR3 is TGTGCCAGTAGTAATTCAGGGGGTAGGAATCAGCCCCAGCATTTT. It specifies CASSNSGGRNQPQHF.

This clone was recorded a few times. The genes are TRBV4-1 and TRBJ1-1, with D hard to call. Trimming took 3 bases from V and 1 from J, leaving 15 bases between them. Germline V gene lookup returns CDR1 MGHRA and CDR2 YSYEKL. The CDR3 covers 16 residues. The CDR3 loop reads CASSHPGGRANTEAFF. The CDR3 region has the DNA TGCGCCAGCAGCCACCCTGGAGGGCGGGCGAACACTGAAGCTTTCTTT.

The CDR3: CSVQLGAGGNYGYTF. Written as DNA, the CDR3 is TGCAGCGTTCAACTGGGGGCAGGGGGCAACTATGGCTACACCTTC. The chain combines TRBV29-1 with TRBJ1-2; 8 nucleotides line up with TRBD1. Trimming at V came to 5 bases and at J to 2 bases, leaving 10 bases not matched to a gene. Germline V gene sequence: CDR1 SQVTM, CDR2 ANQGSEA. The CDR3 spans 15 residues.

CDR3: CASSLPSIGVYTQYF. The DNA for the CDR3 is TGTGCCAGCAGCCTACCCTCGATAGGGGTGTATACGCAGTATTTT. The chain is built from TRBV28 and TRBJ2-3, with D perhaps TRBD1 (5 bases). This CDR3 spans 15 amino acids. In germline, CDR1 is MDHEN, CDR2 SYDVKM. The germline V and J ends were trimmed by 6 bases and 7 bases, with 20 bases remaining between them.

This clone was counted between two and nine times. V is TRBV15 and J is TRBJ2-7; the match to TRBD2 covers 10 bases. With 0 bases clipped from V and 6 bases from J, the junction kept 5 bases outside the gene matches. The germline V gene has CDR1 LNHNV and CDR2 YYDKDF (reference sequence). CDR3 length equals 15 residues. CDR3 in amino acids: CATSRDLAGAAEQYF. As DNA, the CDR3 is TGTGCCACCAGCAGAGATCTAGCGGGAGCCGCCGAGCAGTACTTC.

On this clone itself: This CDR3 fails to terminate in the conserved phenylalanine or tryptophan, so it likely reflects a read error. V gene TRBV5-1 combines with J gene TRBJ1-6, with TRBD1 matching over 10 bases. The CDR3 is made up of 15 amino acids. CDR1 is SGHRS and CDR2 is YFSETQ in the germline V gene. The trim removed 5 bases at V and 10 bases at J, leaving 9 bases unmatched. CDR3 loop: CASRGTGEGRSPLHL. The CDR3 DNA is TGCGCCAGCAGGGGGACAGGGGAGGGTCGGTCACCCCTCCACCTT.

CDR3 residues: CASSIGSGKFF. CDR3 bases: TGTGCCAGTAGTATAGGGAGCGGGAAGTTCTTC. The chain joins TRBV19 to TRBJ2-1; 7 bases line up with TRBD2. Trimming at V came to 1 base and at J to 14 bases, leaving 2 bases not matched to a gene. Germline lookup yields CDR1 LNHDA and CDR2 SQIVND (reference sequence). The CDR3 has 11 residues.

DNA of the CDR3: TGCGCCAGCAGTGAGTCGACTAGCCGCGAGCAGTACTTC. Translated: CASSESTSREQYF. This chain connects TRBV10-2 to TRBJ2-7; 7 bases line up with TRBD2. After removal of 0 bases from V and 6 bases from J, the junction contained 2 bases not matched to a gene. This CDR3 is built from 13 residues. CDR1 is WSHSY, CDR2 SAAADI, per germline.

The chain combines TRBV18 with TRBJ2-2, with 9 bases fitting TRBD1. The CDR3 consists of 15 residues. Trimming removed 2 bases from V and 8 bases from J; junction bases left unmatched: 6. Germline V gene data show CDR1 as KGHSH and CDR2 as LQKENI. The CDR3 nucleotides read TGTGCCAGCTCACCAGGACAGGGGCTCTCGGGGGAGCTGTTTTTT. Translating it yields CASSPGQGLSGELFF.

The genes are TRBV9 and TRBJ2-7, with no clear D. Germline V gene sequence: CDR1 SGDLS, CDR2 YYNGEE. The length of the CDR3 is 13 residues. The V end lost 3 bases, the J end lost 6 bases, and 13 bases lay between the germline ends. The CDR3 is CASSEVPLGEQYF. In DNA, the CDR3 is TGTGCCAGCAGCGAAGTGCCTCTCGGCGAGCAGTACTTC.

V gene TRBV18 combines with J gene TRBJ2-2; 12 bases fit TRBD1. There are 19 residues in the CDR3. Trimming took 4 bases from V and 0 from J; bases not matched to a gene: 9. Germline assignment: CDR1 KGHSH and CDR2 LQKENI. The CDR3: CASSRSGTGGLSNTGELFF. Written as DNA, the CDR3 is TGTGCCAGCTCACGCTCCGGGACAGGGGGCCTCTCGAACACCGGGGAGCTGTTTTTT.

This clone has only a few counts. This chain joins TRBV6-6 and TRBJ2-1; 8 positions agree with TRBD1. J was trimmed by 9 bases and V by 6 bases; bases with no gene match: 7. The CDR3 is made up of 13 amino acids. The germline gives CDR1 MNHNY, CDR2 SVGAGI (reference sequence). CDR3 amino acids: CASSLGQGGEQFF. The CDR3 region has the DNA TGTGCCAGCAGCCTCGGACAGGGCGGTGAGCAGTTCTTC.

As to this clone: In this CDR3 the conserved last residue, phenylalanine or tryptophan, is missing, so a read error is likely. The chain recombines TRBV5-1 with TRBJ1-2; 9 nucleotides align to TRBD1. The trim removed 4 bases at V and 8 bases at J, leaving 12 bases unmatched. Germline CDR1 SGHRS, CDR2 YFSETQ. This CDR3 comprises 15 residues. CDR3 loop: CASSPGQGVLSGYTS. Written as DNA, the CDR3 is TGCGCCAGCAGCCCGGGACAGGGAGTTCTGTCCGGCTACACCTCC.

The V and J genes are TRBV11-3 and TRBJ2-2; 13 bases line up with TRBD2. The CDR3 extends over 16 amino acids. From germline, CDR1 is SGHNT and CDR2 YENEEA. Losses at the gene ends were 4 bases for V and 8 bases for J; bases not matched to a gene: 7. DNA for the CDR3: TGTGCCAGCAGCTCCGGCGGGACTAGCGGGATGGGGGAGCTGTTTTTT. This gives the protein CASSSGGTSGMGELFF.

V and J are TRBV5-4 and TRBJ2-1, with TRBD2 matching over 8 bases. CDR1 and CDR2 from the germline V gene are SGHNT and YYREEE (reference sequence). The CDR3 is made up of 15 amino acids. Losses at the gene ends were 5 bases for V and 3 bases for J; bases not matched to a gene: 7. The CDR3 reads CASSTGGAYYNEQFF. The CDR3 DNA follows: TGTGCCAGCAGTACCGGGGGGGCCTACTACAATGAGCAGTTCTTC.

This clone has only a few counts. V and J are TRBV10-3 and TRBJ1-3; D unresolved. CDR1 is ENHRY, CDR2 SYGVKD, per germline. The CDR3 loop spans 12 amino acids. The V end lost 7 bases, the J end lost 1 base, and 5 bases lay between the germline ends. This CDR3 reads CAIKTSGNTIYF. DNA of the CDR3: TGTGCCATCAAGACATCTGGAAACACCATATATTTT.

The V and J genes are TRBV4-1 and TRBJ1-2; 9 bases align to TRBD1. V shed 4 bases and J 4 bases; nucleotides not matched to a gene: 13. This CDR3 has 17 residues. Germline-derived CDR1 and CDR2 are MGHRA and YSYEKL. The CDR3 loop is CASSLGPTGGGGYGYTF. DNA for the CDR3: TGCGCCAGCAGCCTTGGCCCCACAGGGGGCGGTGGCTATGGCTACACCTTC.

This rearrangement joins TRBV30 to TRBJ2-3; 9 nucleotides agree with TRBD2. Losses at the gene ends were 2 bases for V and 2 bases for J; bases not matched to a gene: 5. The length of the CDR3 is 15 residues. The V gene's germline CDR1 is GTSNPN and CDR2 SVGIG (reference sequence). The CDR3: CAWSRLAGFTDTQYF. CDR3 DNA: TGTGCCTGGAGTCGGCTAGCGGGGTTCACAGATACGCAGTATTTT.

The chain recombines TRBV5-1 with TRBJ1-5, with 9 bases identical to TRBD1. Losses at the gene ends were 3 bases for V and 7 bases for J; bases not matched to a gene: 5. CDR1 is SGHRS, CDR2 YFSETQ, per germline. The CDR3 is 14 residues long. The CDR3 nucleotides are TGCGCCAGCAGCTCAGGGACAGGGCTACAGCCCCAGCATTTT. It codes for CASSSGTGLQPQHF.